This TCR beta chain appears in the sequencing data of a study of shared clonotypes between healthy human individuals. Turning to the study itself: CD4 naive and CD4 memory each took three plates per donor, while CD8 naive took two and CD8 memory one.

The naive CD8 fraction comprised CD45RO-negative cells positively selected for CCR7 and excluded terminally differentiated effector memory CD45RA+ cells. The CDR3 is made up of 13 amino acids. Trimming shortened V by 3 bases and J by 2 bases, and 6 bases separated the two germline ends. Per the germline V gene, CDR1 is MNHEY and CDR2 is SMNVEV (reference sequence). Method: immunoSEQ multiplex PCR; TCRdb's copy keeps in-frame clones and lacks some. The table includes some 2,100,000 clones, about 93% detected once. The rearrangement uses TRBV27 and TRBJ2-3; D may correspond to TRBD1 or TRBD2 (5 bases each). The sequence came from a man younger than 35 in good health. Some clones in this sample may be carry-over from other donors' samples. The sequenced sample consisted of naive CD8+ T cells from PBMCs. CDR3 DNA: TGTGCCAGCAGTTTGGGGGTCACAGATACGCAGTATTTT. Protein: CASSLGVTDTQYF.